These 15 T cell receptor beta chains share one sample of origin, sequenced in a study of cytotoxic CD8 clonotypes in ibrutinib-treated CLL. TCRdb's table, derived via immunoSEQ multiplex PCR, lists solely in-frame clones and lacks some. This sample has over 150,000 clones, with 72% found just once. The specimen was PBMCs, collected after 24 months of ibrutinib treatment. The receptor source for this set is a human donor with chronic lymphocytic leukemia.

This CDR3 reads CASSPDRPPYEQYF. The CDR3 DNA follows: TGTGCCAGCAGTCCGGACAGGCCACCCTACGAGCAGTACTTC. This chain uses TRBV6-6 with TRBJ2-7; 7 positions agree with TRBD1. V lost 5 bases and J lost 2; bases outside the gene matches: 6. This CDR3 contains 14 residues. CDR1 and CDR2 from the germline V gene are MNHNY and SVGAGI (reference sequence).

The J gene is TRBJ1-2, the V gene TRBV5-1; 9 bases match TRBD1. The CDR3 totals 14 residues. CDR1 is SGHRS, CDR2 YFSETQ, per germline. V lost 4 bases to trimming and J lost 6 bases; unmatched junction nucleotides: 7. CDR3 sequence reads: CASSRWDREHGYTF. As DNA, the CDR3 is TGCGCCAGCAGCAGATGGGACAGGGAACATGGCTACACCTTC.

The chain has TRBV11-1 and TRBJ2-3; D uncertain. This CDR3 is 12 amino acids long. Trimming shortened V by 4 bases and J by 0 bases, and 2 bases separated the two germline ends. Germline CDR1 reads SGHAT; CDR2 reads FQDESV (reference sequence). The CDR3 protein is CASSSSTDTQYF. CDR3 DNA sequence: TGTGCCAGCAGCTCGAGCACAGATACGCAGTATTTT.

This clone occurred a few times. CDR3 coding DNA: TGCGCCAGCAGCCAAGGAGGACTAGCGTCCTACAATGAGCAGTTCTTC. This gives the protein CASSQGGLASYNEQFF. This chain uses TRBV4-1 with TRBJ2-1, with 9 bases identical to TRBD2. Germline CDR1 and CDR2: MGHRA and YSYEKL. V was pared by 1 base and J by 1 base, with 2 bases of the junction left unmatched. This CDR3 has 16 residues.

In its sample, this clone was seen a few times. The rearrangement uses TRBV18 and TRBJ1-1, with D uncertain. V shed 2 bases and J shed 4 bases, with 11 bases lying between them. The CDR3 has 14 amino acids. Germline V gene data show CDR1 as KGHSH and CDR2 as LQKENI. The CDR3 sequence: CASSPIQGSTEAFF. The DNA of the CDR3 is TGTGCCAGCTCACCAATCCAAGGGAGCACTGAAGCTTTCTTT.

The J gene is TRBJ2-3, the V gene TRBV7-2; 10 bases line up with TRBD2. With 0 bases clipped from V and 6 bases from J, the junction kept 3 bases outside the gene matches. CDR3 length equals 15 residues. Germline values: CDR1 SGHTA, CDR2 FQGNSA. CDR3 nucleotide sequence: TGTGCCAGCAGCTTAGCAGGGACTAGCGTCGATACGCAGTATTTT. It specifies CASSLAGTSVDTQYF.

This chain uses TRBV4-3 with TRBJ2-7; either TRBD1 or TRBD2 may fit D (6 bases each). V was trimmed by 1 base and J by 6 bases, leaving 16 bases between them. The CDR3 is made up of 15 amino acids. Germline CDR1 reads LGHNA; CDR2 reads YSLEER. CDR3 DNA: TGCGCCAGCAGCCAAGTAGGGGGGCCCTCGGGCGAGCAGTACTTC. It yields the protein CASSQVGGPSGEQYF.

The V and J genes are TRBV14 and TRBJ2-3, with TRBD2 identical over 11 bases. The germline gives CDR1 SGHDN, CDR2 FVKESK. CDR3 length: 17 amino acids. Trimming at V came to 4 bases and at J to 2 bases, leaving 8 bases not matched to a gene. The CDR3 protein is CASSRSGLAAHTDTQYF. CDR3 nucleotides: TGTGCCAGCAGCCGATCGGGACTAGCGGCACACACAGATACGCAGTATTTT. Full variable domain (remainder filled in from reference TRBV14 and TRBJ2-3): EAGVTQFPSHSVIEKGQTVTLRCDPISGHDNLYWYRRVMGKEIKFLLHFVKESKQDESGMPNNRFLAERTGGTYSTLKVQPAELEDSGVYFCASSRSGLAAHTDTQYFGPGTRLTVL.

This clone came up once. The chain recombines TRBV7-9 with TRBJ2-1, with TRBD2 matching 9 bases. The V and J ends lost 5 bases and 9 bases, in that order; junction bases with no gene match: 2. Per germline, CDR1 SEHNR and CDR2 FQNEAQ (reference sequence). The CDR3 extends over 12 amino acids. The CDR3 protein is CASSMTSGEQFF. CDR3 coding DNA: TGTGCCAGCAGCATGACTAGCGGTGAGCAGTTCTTC. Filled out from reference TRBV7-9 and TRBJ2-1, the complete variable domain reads DTGVSQNPRHKITKRGQNVTFRCDPISEHNRLYWYRQTLGQGPEFLTYFQNEAQLEKSRLLSDRFSAERPKGSFSTLEIQRTEQGDSAMYLCASSMTSGEQFFGPGTRLTVL.

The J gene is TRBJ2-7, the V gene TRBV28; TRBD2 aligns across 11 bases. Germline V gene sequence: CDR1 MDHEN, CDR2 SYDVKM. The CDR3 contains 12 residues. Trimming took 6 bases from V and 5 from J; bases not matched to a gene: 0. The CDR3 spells CASRLAGDEQYF. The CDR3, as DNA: TGTGCCAGCAGACTAGCGGGAGACGAGCAGTACTTC.

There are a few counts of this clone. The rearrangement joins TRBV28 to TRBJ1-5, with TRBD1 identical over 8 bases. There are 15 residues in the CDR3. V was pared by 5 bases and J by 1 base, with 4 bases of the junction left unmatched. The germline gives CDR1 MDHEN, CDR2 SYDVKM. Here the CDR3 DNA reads TGTGCCAGCAGTCTCGGGACAGGAAGCAATCAGCCCCAGCATTTT. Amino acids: CASSLGTGSNQPQHF. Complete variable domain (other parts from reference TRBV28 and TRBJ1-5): DVKVTQSSRYLVKRTGEKVFLECVQDMDHENMFWYRQDPGLGLRLIYFSYDVKMKEKGDIPEGYSVSREKKERFSLILESASTNQTSMYLCASSLGTGSNQPQHFGDGTRLSIL.

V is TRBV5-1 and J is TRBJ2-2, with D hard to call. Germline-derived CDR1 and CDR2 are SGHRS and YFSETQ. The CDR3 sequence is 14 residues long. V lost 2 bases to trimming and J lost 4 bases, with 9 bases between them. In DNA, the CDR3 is TGCGCCAGCAGCTTACTGTGGCGCACCGGGGAGCTGTTTTTT. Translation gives CASSLLWRTGELFF.

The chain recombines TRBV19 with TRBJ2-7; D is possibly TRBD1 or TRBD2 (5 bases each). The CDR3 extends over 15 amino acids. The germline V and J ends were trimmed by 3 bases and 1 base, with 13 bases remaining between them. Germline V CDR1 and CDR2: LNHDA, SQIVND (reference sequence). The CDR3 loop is CASSITGTVSYEQYF. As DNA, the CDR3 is TGTGCCAGTAGTATCACCGGGACCGTGTCCTACGAGCAGTACTTC.

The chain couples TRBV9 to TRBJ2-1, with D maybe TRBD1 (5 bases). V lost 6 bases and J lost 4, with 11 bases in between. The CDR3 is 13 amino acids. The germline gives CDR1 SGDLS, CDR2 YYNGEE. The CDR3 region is CASTPGIYNEQFF. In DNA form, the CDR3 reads TGTGCCAGCACCCCAGGGATTTACAATGAGCAGTTCTTC.

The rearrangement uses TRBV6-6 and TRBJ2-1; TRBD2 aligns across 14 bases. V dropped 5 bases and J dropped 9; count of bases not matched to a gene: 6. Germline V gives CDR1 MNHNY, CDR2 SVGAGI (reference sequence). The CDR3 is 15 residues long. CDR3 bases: TGTGCCAGCAGTCTCATGGGACTAGCGGGAGTTGAGCAGTTCTTC. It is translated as CASSLMGLAGVEQFF.